Listed here are 32 T cell receptor beta chains from one sample, sequenced in a study of cytomegalovirus exposure and HLA in healthy donors. In the PCR, 60 Vbeta and 13 Jbeta primers were used. The repertoire was sequenced with immunoSEQ multiplex PCR; TCRdb's copy has only in-frame clones and lacks some. The table shows under 200,000 clones, with almost 85% occurring only once. The material sequenced was PBMCs. The source is a woman between 50 and 59 years old in good health and CMV-seronegative.

The V gene is TRBV19, the J gene TRBJ2-5; D gene uncertain. CDR1 LNHDA and CDR2 SQIVND come from the germline V gene (reference sequence). V gave up 0 bases and J gave up 4 bases, with 6 bases separating them. The CDR3 sequence is 13 residues long. This CDR3 reads CASSIESGETQYF. In DNA, the CDR3 is TGTGCCAGTAGTATAGAATCCGGAGAGACCCAGTACTTC.

The chain couples TRBV30 to TRBJ2-3, with no clear D. The V end lost 3 bases, the J end lost 6 bases, and 7 bases lay between the germline ends. The germline V gene has CDR1 GTSNPN and CDR2 SVGIG (reference sequence). The CDR3 covers 11 residues. CDR3 protein: CAWRAGDTQYF. In DNA form, the CDR3 reads TGTGCCTGGAGGGCCGGGGATACGCAGTATTTT.

This clone showed up just once. CDR3 DNA sequence: TGTGCCAGCAGCGCGCAGGGTCTAGGGAATGAGCAGTTCTTC. It translates to CASSAQGLGNEQFF. The chain couples TRBV9 to TRBJ2-1; D may be TRBD1 (5 bases). The germline CDR1 and CDR2 sequences are SGDLS and YYNGEE. Between the trimmed V and J ends, which lost 3 bases and 7 bases, there was a span of 14 bases. The CDR3 is 14 residues long.

The chain uses TRBV18 and TRBJ1-1; the match to TRBD1 covers 8 bases. Looked up from germline, CDR1 is KGHSH and CDR2 is LQKENI. The CDR3 runs 13 residues. V dropped 3 bases and J dropped 5; count of bases not matched to a gene: 2. DNA of the CDR3: TGTGCCAGCTCACCGCAGGGGGCAACTGAAGCTTTCTTT. It codes for CASSPQGATEAFF.

The chain links TRBV30 to TRBJ1-6; 9 bases map to TRBD1. The CDR3 is 13 residues long. V shed 4 bases and J 10 bases; nucleotides not matched to a gene: 5. Per the germline V gene, CDR1 is GTSNPN and CDR2 is SVGIG (reference sequence). The CDR3 sequence: CAWNGQGTSPLHF. The DNA for the CDR3 is TGTGCCTGGAACGGACAGGGGACCTCACCCCTCCACTTT.

This chain uses TRBV18 with TRBJ1-4; no reliable D call. Trimming stripped 3 bases from V and 3 bases from J, with 8 bases between. The CDR3 extends over 14 amino acids. CDR1 and CDR2 (germline): KGHSH, LQKENI. The CDR3 spells CASSPEAANEKLFF. The CDR3 region has the DNA TGTGCCAGCTCACCGGAGGCGGCTAATGAAAAACTGTTTTTT.

The chain carries TRBV5-1 and TRBJ2-5, with D possibly being TRBD2 (5 bases). The germline gives CDR1 SGHRS, CDR2 YFSETQ. This CDR3 region has 16 residues. V lost 0 bases to trimming and J lost 0 bases, with 12 bases between them. The CDR3: CASSLEVGAYQETQYF. CDR3 nucleotides: TGCGCCAGCAGCTTGGAGGTGGGAGCGTACCAAGAGACCCAGTACTTC. Drawing the rest from reference TRBV5-1 and TRBJ2-5, the complete variable domain is KAGVTQTPRYLIKTRGQQVTLSCSPISGHRSVSWYQQTPGQGLQFLFEYFSETQRNKGNFPGRFSGRQFSNSRSEMNVSTLELGDSALYLCASSLEVGAYQETQYFGPGTRLLVL.

Concerning this clone itself: Mismatch with germline at one junction end may stem from a read error. The V gene is TRBV30, the J gene TRBJ1-3; TRBD1 might be the D (5 bases). Germline loops: CDR1 GTSNPN, CDR2 SVGIG (reference sequence). The CDR3 covers 14 residues. CDR3 bases: TGTGCCCGGAGGGGCGGGGGCTCTGGAAACACCATATATTTT. The encoded protein is CARRGGGSGNTIYF. Full variable domain (rest looked up from reference TRBV30 and TRBJ1-3): SQTIHQWPATLVQPVGSPLSLECTVEGTSNPNLYWYRQAAGRGLQLLFYSVGIGQISSEVPQNLSASRPQDRQFILSSKKLLLSDSGFYLCARRGGGSGNTIYFGEGSWLTVV.

The V call is TRBV18, the J call TRBJ2-3; D unresolved. CDR3 size: 13 residues. The V end lost 5 bases, the J end lost 0 bases, and 6 bases lay between the germline ends. From germline, CDR1 is KGHSH and CDR2 LQKENI. The CDR3 DNA is TGTGCCAGCTCAACGACTAGCACAGATACGCAGTATTTT. It translates to CASSTTSTDTQYF.

V gene TRBV11-2 combines with J gene TRBJ1-1; 7 bases are a match to TRBD1. Per germline, CDR1 SGHAT and CDR2 FQNNGV. V lost 6 bases, J lost 7 bases, and 8 bases stayed unmatched. This CDR3 is 13 amino acids long. The CDR3 region has the DNA TGTGCCAGCAGTCGGGACAGACCGAATGAAGCTTTCTTT. This sequence encodes CASSRDRPNEAFF. The whole variable domain, remainder taken from reference TRBV11-2 and TRBJ1-1, is EAGVAQSPRYKIIEKRQSVAFWCNPISGHATLYWYQQILGQGPKLLIQFQNNGVVDDSQLPKDRFSAERLKGVDSTLKIQPAKLEDSAVYLCASSRDRPNEAFFGQGTRLTVV.

V usage is TRBV9 and J usage is TRBJ2-5; 7 positions match TRBD2. In germline, CDR1 is SGDLS, CDR2 YYNGEE. CDR3 length: 15 amino acids. V gave up 0 bases and J gave up 3 bases; unmatched junction bases: 5. CDR3 nucleotide sequence: TGTGCCAGCAGCGTAGTCGGGCTAGCGGAAGAGACCCAGTACTTC. It encodes CASSVVGLAEETQYF.

V usage is TRBV7-2 and J usage is TRBJ2-7; no reliable D call. Trimming took 3 bases from V and 7 from J, leaving 7 bases between them. CDR1 SGHTA and CDR2 FQGNSA come from the germline V gene. The CDR3 has 11 amino acids. The CDR3 loop is CASSFYGEQYF. Here the CDR3 DNA reads TGTGCCAGCAGCTTCTACGGGGAGCAGTACTTC.

The V and J genes are TRBV28 and TRBJ2-3; 10 bases agree with TRBD2. The V gene's germline CDR1 is MDHEN and CDR2 SYDVKM. The J segment lost 1 base and the V segment lost 5 bases, leaving 3 bases of the junction unmatched. CDR3 length: 15 residues. The chain's CDR3 is CASSSGGEGTDTQYF. As DNA, the CDR3 is TGTGCCAGCAGTAGCGGGGGGGAGGGCACAGATACGCAGTATTTT.

The chain employs TRBV27 and TRBJ2-1; 13 bases align to TRBD2. V lost 6 bases to trimming and J lost 7 bases; unmatched junction nucleotides: 12. This CDR3 region has 17 residues. Germline V gives CDR1 MNHEY, CDR2 SMNVEV (reference sequence). Here the CDR3 reads CASSRTATSGGVNEQFF. In DNA, the CDR3 is TGTGCCAGCAGCAGAACGGCCACTAGCGGGGGGGTGAATGAGCAGTTCTTC.

V gene TRBV6-1 combines with J gene TRBJ2-6; 9 bases match TRBD1. The length of the CDR3 is 20 residues. Germline CDR1 MNHNS, CDR2 SASEGT. The V gene end was trimmed by 5 bases and the J gene end by 4 bases; junction bases not matched to a gene: 18. Here the CDR3 reads CASSQVSGTGLNGGANVLTF. The CDR3 DNA sequence: TGTGCCAGCAGTCAAGTCTCGGGGACAGGGCTAAACGGGGGGGCCAACGTCCTGACTTTC.

This clone was detected a few times. The chain employs TRBV5-1 and TRBJ1-2; D remains ambiguous. With 2 bases removed from V and 0 bases from J, the gap between germline ends came to 8 bases. Germline V gene data show CDR1 as SGHRS and CDR2 as YFSETQ. The CDR3 length is 14 residues. The CDR3 DNA follows: TGCGCCAGCAGCTTCGGGGAGGCTAACTATGGCTACACCTTC. Its translation is CASSFGEANYGYTF.

The chain uses TRBV27 and TRBJ1-1; D might be TRBD1 (6 bases). V was shortened by 5 bases and J by 8 bases, with 15 bases between the two germline ends. This CDR3 is built from 13 residues. Looked up from germline, CDR1 is MNHEY and CDR2 is SMNVEV (reference sequence). CDR3: CASSGLRGGEAFF. CDR3 bases: TGTGCCAGCAGTGGATTAAGGGGGGGGGAAGCTTTCTTT.

The gene calls are TRBV28 and TRBJ1-2; D unresolved. V lost 6 bases and J 6 bases, leaving 11 bases between the germline ends. This CDR3 has 12 residues. From germline, CDR1 is MDHEN and CDR2 SYDVKM. CDR3 region: CASSDGRDGYTF. The CDR3, as DNA: TGTGCCAGCAGCGACGGGAGAGATGGCTACACCTTC.

J is TRBJ1-5 and V is TRBV28; D gene uncertain. V dropped 2 bases and J dropped 5 bases, with 10 bases sitting between them. CDR1 MDHEN and CDR2 SYDVKM come from the germline V gene. The CDR3 has 14 residues. The DNA of the CDR3 is TGTGCCAGCAGTTTAAATACCGGGTATCAGCCCCAGCATTTT. Translating it yields CASSLNTGYQPQHF. Full variable domain (missing parts from reference TRBV28 and TRBJ1-5): DVKVTQSSRYLVKRTGEKVFLECVQDMDHENMFWYRQDPGLGLRLIYFSYDVKMKEKGDIPEGYSVSREKKERFSLILESASTNQTSMYLCASSLNTGYQPQHFGDGTRLSIL.

The V gene is TRBV28, the J gene TRBJ2-1, with TRBD2 matching over 14 bases. J was trimmed by 4 bases and V by 5 bases; bases with no gene match: 10. Germline V CDR1 and CDR2: MDHEN, SYDVKM. The CDR3 consists of 18 residues. CDR3: CASSITGTSGSLYNEQFF. The CDR3 DNA reads as TGTGCCAGCAGTATAACCGGGACTAGCGGGAGTTTGTACAATGAGCAGTTCTTC. The whole variable domain, filled in from reference TRBV28 and TRBJ2-1, reads DVKVTQSSRYLVKRTGEKVFLECVQDMDHENMFWYRQDPGLGLRLIYFSYDVKMKEKGDIPEGYSVSREKKERFSLILESASTNQTSMYLCASSITGTSGSLYNEQFFGPGTRLTVL.

The chain uses TRBV6-5 and TRBJ1-2; TRBD1 might be the D (6 bases). CDR1 and CDR2 (germline): MNHEY, SVGAGI. The CDR3 is 15 residues long. The ends were cut back, 0 bases at V and 8 bases at J, with 16 bases in the middle. In DNA form, the CDR3 reads TGTGCCAGCAGTTACTCATTGAGGGACATGGGGGGCTACACCTTC. Protein sequence: CASSYSLRDMGGYTF.

The V call is TRBV28, the J call TRBJ2-3, with 15 bases aligning to TRBD2. V lost 3 bases to trimming and J lost 4 bases; unmatched junction nucleotides: 2. Germline CDR1 MDHEN, CDR2 SYDVKM. The CDR3 covers 16 residues. The CDR3 sequence is CASSLGLAGGPDTQYF. The CDR3 bases are TGTGCCAGCAGTTTGGGACTAGCGGGAGGACCAGATACGCAGTATTTT.

The V call is TRBV6-1, the J call TRBJ1-5, with TRBD1 matching 7 bases. The germline V gene encodes CDR1 MNHNS and CDR2 SASEGT. This CDR3 has 14 residues. With 4 bases clipped from V and 2 bases from J, the junction kept 2 bases outside the gene matches. The DNA of the CDR3 is TGTGCCAGCAGTGCCAGGGGGGGCAATCAGCCCCAGCATTTT. It specifies CASSARGGNQPQHF.

Here the CDR3 reads CANSAVGVGEAFF. CDR3 DNA sequence: TGTGCCAACTCCGCCGTCGGTGTCGGTGAAGCTTTCTTT. The chain joins TRBV28 to TRBJ1-1; D is unresolved. Germline values: CDR1 MDHEN, CDR2 SYDVKM. This CDR3 spans 13 amino acids. Between the trimmed V and J ends, which lost 10 bases and 7 bases, there was a span of 19 bases.

The chain links TRBV23-1 to TRBJ2-1; a possible D gene is TRBD1 (7 bases). TRBV23-1 belongs to the ORF category, with a function that is uncertain. The V end lost 0 bases, the J end lost 5 bases, and 23 bases lay between the germline ends. This CDR3 region has 19 residues. The CDR3 bases are TGCGCCAGCAGTCAATCGGGCAGGGGGTCGGCGGGAAATCACAATGAGCAGTTCTTC. Its translation: CASSQSGRGSAGNHNEQFF.

This clone has only one observation. This rearrangement joins TRBV6-6 to TRBJ1-2; 10 nucleotides line up with TRBD1. The CDR3 runs 12 residues. V lost 2 bases, J lost 12 bases, and 3 bases stayed unmatched. Germline loops: CDR1 MNHNY, CDR2 SVGAGI (reference sequence). The DNA of the CDR3 is TGTGCCAGCAGTTACGAGGGACAGGGGAACACCTTC. It translates to CASSYEGQGNTF.

This clone has more than one count but fewer than ten. The chain joins TRBV7-3 to TRBJ2-6; D is ambiguous. The CDR3 has 14 amino acids. Germline V gene data show CDR1 as SGHTA and CDR2 as FQGTGA. V was shortened by 5 bases and J by 1 base, with 6 bases between the two germline ends. The CDR3 protein is CASSPGSGANVLTF. CDR3 nucleotide sequence: TGTGCCAGCAGCCCCGGGTCTGGGGCCAACGTCCTGACTTTC.

This clone was picked up one time. The J gene is TRBJ2-7, the V gene TRBV18; 7 nucleotides align to TRBD1. With 4 bases clipped from V and 5 bases from J, the junction kept 8 bases outside the gene matches. The germline V gene encodes CDR1 KGHSH and CDR2 LQKENI. The CDR3 covers 14 residues. This chain's CDR3 is CASSLRQGEHEQYF. The DNA of the CDR3 is TGTGCCAGCTCACTACGACAGGGTGAACACGAGCAGTACTTC.

The CDR3 sequence is CASSYSDFGYEQYF. CDR3 DNA sequence: TGTGCCAGCAGTTACTCGGACTTCGGCTACGAGCAGTACTTC. V is TRBV6-5 and J is TRBJ2-7, with D possibly being TRBD2 (5 bases). Germline CDR1 MNHEY, CDR2 SVGAGI. There are 14 residues in the CDR3. V shed 0 bases and J shed 3 bases, with 9 bases lying between them.

The table lists this clone with a count of one. The chain employs TRBV5-6 and TRBJ1-5; D is possibly TRBD1 (5 bases). The CDR3 totals 14 residues. Germline V gene sequence: CDR1 SGHDT, CDR2 YYEEEE. Trimming took off 4 bases at V and 7 bases at J, with 15 bases between the two ends. This CDR3 is CASSRGGVEQPQHF. The DNA for the CDR3 is TGTGCCAGCAGCAGGGGTGGGGTGGAACAGCCCCAGCATTTT.

This clone appeared a few times. The chain recombines TRBV7-9 with TRBJ1-4; D uncertain. Trimming shortened V by 2 bases and J by 0 bases, and 10 bases separated the two germline ends. The CDR3 length is 16 residues. The V gene's germline CDR1 is SEHNR and CDR2 FQNEAQ (reference sequence). CDR3 in DNA: TGTGCCAGCAGCTTACACCTCGGAGCAACTAATGAAAAACTGTTTTTT. This sequence encodes CASSLHLGATNEKLFF.

This clone was counted between two and nine times. The chain employs TRBV6-6 and TRBJ2-7; TRBD2 matches 12 bases. The V and J ends lost 4 bases and 4 bases, in that order; junction bases with no gene match: 2. CDR1 is MNHNY, CDR2 SVGAGI, per germline (reference sequence). This CDR3 spans 14 amino acids. DNA for the CDR3: TGTGCCAGCAGTTTCGGACTAGCGGGGTACGAGCAGTACTTC. It translates to CASSFGLAGYEQYF.